These 17 T cell receptor beta chains share one sample of origin, sequenced in a study of OX40 agonist ivuxolimab in advanced cancers. Method: immunoSEQ multiplex PCR; TCRdb's copy keeps in-frame clones and lacks some. The top ten clones hold about 5% of a sample with more than 70,000 clones, approximately 81% of them seen once. The sequences come from CD4+ or CD8+ T cells sorted from blood, collected in a trial of the OX40 agonist ivuxolimab. The receptor source for this set is an adult with an advanced solid tumor such as melanoma, head and neck, liver or kidney cancer.

This rearrangement joins TRBV5-1 to TRBJ1-1, with D tentatively TRBD1 (6 bases). Trimming left V 1 base short and J 3 bases short, with 13 bases between. This CDR3 contains 15 residues. Germline V gives CDR1 SGHRS, CDR2 YFSETQ. The chain's CDR3 is CASSLTGIEYTEAFF. The CDR3 bases are TGCGCCAGCAGCTTGACAGGGATTGAGTACACTGAAGCTTTCTTT.

Here the CDR3 DNA reads TGTGCCAGCAGTGCGGGGAGCTCCTACAATGAGCAGTTCTTC. Residues: CASSAGSSYNEQFF. V gene TRBV27 combines with J gene TRBJ2-1; possible D gene TRBD2, 6 bases. Germline V CDR1 and CDR2: MNHEY, SMNVEV (reference sequence). The CDR3 covers 14 residues. Trimming took 5 bases from V and 0 from J, leaving 8 bases between them.

The chain combines TRBV19 with TRBJ2-1, with a tentative D call TRBD1 (6 bases). The CDR3 totals 14 residues. Germline V gene sequence: CDR1 LNHDA, CDR2 SQIVND (reference sequence). The ends were cut back, 6 bases at V and 4 bases at J, with 13 bases in the middle. CDR3 DNA sequence: TGTGCCAGTAGAACCGGGACACTGTACAATGAGCAGTTCTTC. Amino acid sequence: CASRTGTLYNEQFF.

Here the CDR3 DNA reads TGTGCCAGCAGCCAGACTTACGGCGGGAGCTCCTACAATGAGCAGTTCTTC. Amino acids: CASSQTYGGSSYNEQFF. The chain couples TRBV14 to TRBJ2-1; TRBD2 agrees at 7 bases. CDR1 and CDR2 (germline): SGHDN, FVKESK. Germline trimming cut 3 bases from V and 0 bases from J; bases unmatched to any gene: 8. The CDR3 contains 17 residues. Drawing the rest from reference TRBV14 and TRBJ2-1, the complete variable domain is EAGVTQFPSHSVIEKGQTVTLRCDPISGHDNLYWYRRVMGKEIKFLLHFVKESKQDESGMPNNRFLAERTGGTYSTLKVQPAELEDSGVYFCASSQTYGGSSYNEQFFGPGTRLTVL.

V is TRBV7-2 and J is TRBJ2-7; TRBD1 matches 7 bases. The CDR3 spans 14 residues. Trimming removed 5 bases from V and 2 bases from J; junction bases left unmatched: 6. Germline V gene lookup returns CDR1 SGHTA and CDR2 FQGNSA. This CDR3 is CASSPRTGPYEQYF. The CDR3 DNA reads TGTGCCAGCAGCCCCCGGACAGGCCCCTACGAGCAGTACTTC.

This clone was seen a few times. This rearrangement joins TRBV29-1 to TRBJ2-2; no clear D gene. The germline V gene encodes CDR1 SQVTM and CDR2 ANQGSEA. The CDR3 covers 14 residues. V lost 4 bases and J 5 bases, leaving 14 bases between the germline ends. As DNA, the CDR3 is TGCAGCGTTGTAGCCCCACTTGGGACCGGGGAGCTGTTTTTT. As protein: CSVVAPLGTGELFF.

The chain couples TRBV19 to TRBJ1-1; TRBD1 might be the D (5 bases). Germline lookup yields CDR1 LNHDA and CDR2 SQIVND (reference sequence). V was pared by 4 bases and J by 6 bases, with 15 bases between. The CDR3 covers 14 residues. CDR3 sequence: CASSRGEMWAEAFF. DNA for the CDR3: TGTGCCAGTAGTAGAGGGGAAATGTGGGCTGAAGCTTTCTTT.

This clone was counted at least ten times. The chain carries TRBV25-1 and TRBJ1-3, with 8 bases fitting TRBD1. With V trimmed by 2 bases and J by 0 bases, 6 bases remained unmatched. CDR1 and CDR2 (germline): MGHDK, SYGVNS. The CDR3 has 17 residues. The CDR3 DNA reads as TGTGCCAGCAGTGAAGCGGGCAGGGGGCTCTCTGGAAACACCATATATTTT. This gives the protein CASSEAGRGLSGNTIYF.

The rearrangement links TRBV10-2 to TRBJ2-7, with D possibly matching TRBD2 (7 bases). The germline CDR1 and CDR2 sequences are WSHSY and SAAADI. V lost 2 bases, J lost 1 base, and 18 bases lay in between. The CDR3 is 17 residues long. Written as DNA, the CDR3 is TGCGCCAGCAGTGAGACCCCTTGGGGGGGCGGTTCCTACGAGCAGTACTTC. Encoded protein: CASSETPWGGGSYEQYF.

The genes are TRBV14 and TRBJ2-7; D is unresolved. The CDR3 runs to 15 residues. Germline V gene sequence: CDR1 SGHDN, CDR2 FVKESK. Trimming took 5 bases from V and 5 from J, leaving 19 bases between them. The CDR3 coding sequence is TGTGCCAGCAGCTCAATTCAGGTCCGGACGAACGAGCAGTACTTC. Its translation: CASSSIQVRTNEQYF.

The CDR3 protein is CASSLRGVAGDNEQFF. The CDR3 coding sequence is TGTGCCAGCAGCTTAAGGGGGGTAGCGGGAGACAATGAGCAGTTCTTC. The rearrangement links TRBV7-8 to TRBJ2-1; 9 bases match TRBD2. The CDR3 extends over 16 amino acids. Germline V CDR1 and CDR2: SGHVS, FQNEAQ. V lost 2 bases, J lost 5 bases, and 7 bases stayed unmatched.

The chain employs TRBV5-1 and TRBJ2-2, with 15 bases that match TRBD2. Germline-derived CDR1 and CDR2 are SGHRS and YFSETQ. The trim removed 4 bases at V and 3 bases at J, leaving 1 base unmatched. The CDR3 totals 16 residues. Written as DNA, the CDR3 is TGCGCCAGCAGCAGGACTAGCGGGAGGGACACCGGGGAGCTGTTTTTT. Amino acid sequence: CASSRTSGRDTGELFF.

The chain links TRBV2 to TRBJ1-1; 8 bases map to TRBD1. Trimming removed 9 bases from V and 0 bases from J; junction bases left unmatched: 3. Looked up from germline, CDR1 is SNHLY and CDR2 is FYNNEI. The CDR3 has 13 amino acids. CDR3 in amino acids: CASPQGVNTEAFF. The CDR3 DNA is TGTGCCAGTCCACAGGGGGTGAACACTGAAGCTTTCTTT.

The chain employs TRBV11-2 and TRBJ2-1, with 11 bases fitting TRBD2. V shed 6 bases and J 7 bases; nucleotides not matched to a gene: 14. The germline gives CDR1 SGHAT, CDR2 FQNNGV. The CDR3 is 17 amino acids. The CDR3, as DNA: TGTGCCAGCAGTGCTTTTTCTCTAGCTAGCGGGAGGAATGAGCAGTTCTTC. The encoded protein is CASSAFSLASGRNEQFF.

CDR3 region: CASSLFGSSYEQYF. In DNA form, the CDR3 reads TGTGCCAGCAGCTTATTTGGGAGCTCCTACGAGCAGTACTTC. The J gene is TRBJ2-7, the V gene TRBV7-8; D is perhaps TRBD2 (5 bases). This CDR3 region has 14 residues. Trimming left V 2 bases short and J 0 bases short, with 8 bases between. The V gene's germline CDR1 is SGHVS and CDR2 FQNEAQ.

This clone came up a few times. This sequence joins TRBV30 and TRBJ1-1; D call uncertain. V was trimmed by 2 bases and J by 4 bases, leaving 11 bases between them. The CDR3 has 13 residues. Germline CDR1 GTSNPN, CDR2 SVGIG (reference sequence). CDR3 sequence: CAWSSNLGTEAFF. The CDR3 DNA sequence: TGTGCCTGGAGTAGCAATTTGGGCACTGAAGCTTTCTTT.

The rearrangement joins TRBV5-6 to TRBJ2-5; 10 nucleotides align to TRBD1. With 0 bases clipped from V and 2 bases from J, the junction kept 7 bases outside the gene matches. The V gene's germline CDR1 is SGHDT and CDR2 YYEEEE. This CDR3 has 17 residues. Written as DNA, the CDR3 is TGTGCCAGCAGCTTGGTGGGGGACAGGGGTCTACAAGAGACCCAGTACTTC. This sequence encodes CASSLVGDRGLQETQYF.